This T cell receptor beta chain was profiled in a study of cytomegalovirus exposure and HLA in healthy donors. The CDR3 is 16 residues long. The V gene's germline CDR1 is SGHTA and CDR2 FQGNSA. The V and J ends lost 5 bases and 6 bases, in that order; junction bases with no gene match: 10. The PCR ran on 60 Vbeta and 13 Jbeta primers. As processed by the authors: A follow-up analysis tallied around 80 million unique TCR beta chains, roughly 11 million shared. The assay was immunoSEQ multiplex PCR, and TCRdb's table has in-frame clones only and misses some. Clone size and the V and J calls come from that table; the DNA yielded D and trimming. The data contain roughly 93,000 clones, about 76% of them singletons.

This TCR was recovered from a human donor in good health. This chain uses TRBV7-2 with TRBJ2-2; TRBD1 matches at 9 bases. Sequenced: PBMCs. The CDR3 DNA is TGTGCCAGCAGCGCACAGGGGGCGCAGACCTCCGGGGAGCTGTTTTTT. Translating gives CASSAQGAQTSGELFF.